The sample holds a few counts of the clone carrying this TCR gamma chain. The data derive from a study of gamma-delta chains in newborns, infants, children. Looking at the study overall: Innate gammadelta T cells reportedly expand polyclonally right after birth, driven by microbial exposure, per the title.

TCRdb redid clone calling on the reads using CATT. This table has a few thousand gamma-chain clones, 25% to 30% appearing once. This receptor was identified in a child who was a newborn, infant or young child, either healthy, febrile or measles-vaccinated (not recorded which). The sequencing sample was made of blood.

This CDR3 is CALWEVRFGKKIKVF. The CDR3 nucleotides read TGTGCCTTGTGGGAGGTTCGGTTTGGCAAAAAAATCAAGGTATTT. The chain has TRGV9 and TRGJP. Unmatched junction bases numbered 7, after V lost 1 base and J lost 13 bases. Germline values: CDR1 GITISATS, CDR2 ISYDGTV (reference sequence). This CDR3 is built from 15 residues.